This section outlines one T cell receptor (beta chain) sequence together with its context. The target of this receptor is not known. There are no base qualities to consult, and no much larger clone falls within one base. The source of the sample is a study of cytomegalovirus exposure and HLA in healthy donors listed by TCRdb under 2017. With regard to the full study: An earlier analysis of approximately 640 of the donors reported approximately 270 Gb of sequence data and 100 million to 130 million unique TCR beta sequences from 150 million to 200 million T cells. To decide whether each TCR beta V gene segment behaved as functional or pseudogenic, an earlier analysis of some 540 of the donors relied on high-throughput TCR beta sequencing. Typing coverage varied by locus: roughly 629-640 donors for A, B, C, DRB1 and DQB1; under 550 for DQA1; some 610 for DPA1; about 450 for DPB1. Every discovery cohort repertoire had been produced on one sequencing platform. Five DR-DQ haplotypes were handled as single units for association and clustering because linkage in the cohort was strong. The genetic ancestry cluster associated with self-reported Caucasian donors included roughly four fifths of the roughly 390 genotyped donors. Alongside the repertoire data, information on donor age, sex, ethnicity and CMV serostatus was compiled. About 300 gigabases of sequencing data and around 88 million unique TCR sequences made up an early release that covered 640 HLA-typed donors. In addition to the first cohort of 666 subjects, a separate validation cohort of approximately 120 different subjects was used. HLA typing included class I and class II loci at four-digit resolution. A later genetic analysis used genome-wide SNP genotypes for about 65% of the 666 donors, treating that subset as a discovery cohort. The T cell repertoires of roughly 660 subjects were profiled by immunosequencing and related to cytomegalovirus serostatus. On average, 235,054 unique TCR beta nucleotide sequences were sequenced per donor among 398 genotyped donors of the cohort, with roughly 18% of those sequences being non-productive. To predict cytomegalovirus infection status, the study brought together high-throughput TCR immunosequencing, statistical association of individual TCRs with disease status, and machine learning. The study aimed to test whether cataloging public T cell receptors could reveal signatures of past pathogen exposure. A later analysis re-analyzed previously published TCR beta repertoires from 600 to 850 donors and added high-resolution HLA genotyping to study TCR occurrence patterns. Rather than using new phenotypic data, the later analysis identified candidate immune exposures from TCR beta sequences and from how often those sequences occurred across donors. What the research found in general, with its limitations: In a later analysis, several top co-occurrence clusters were reported to appear linked to parvovirus B19, influenza, CMV and Epstein-Barr virus. A cluster of highly shared sequence variants was judged likely to represent a technical artifact of the sequencing pipeline. In a later analysis, the rate of TCR association differed among HLA loci, with DRB1 alleles having the most associated TCRs and HLA-C alleles having the fewest. A further reported finding was that TCR beta sequences accurately predicted the HLA-A and HLA-B alleles for most subjects in the first cohort. An earlier analysis of approximately 600 of the donors showed that most TCR beta V segments appeared in productive rearrangements either about 90% or about 30% of the time, which broadly matched IMGT annotations. Most TCR sequences were observed very rarely across donors, whereas some public TCRs were present in many individuals. Because HLA typing was unavailable for some donors at each locus, only the typed subset was used in association tests. According to a later analysis, most CMV-associated TCR beta chains appeared to be HLA-restricted, and the HLA associations seemed to be driven largely by CMV exposure. The authors suggested that the approach could potentially be extended to other disease states and immunological phenotypes. Some IMGT-functional V segments, including TRBV6-2 and TRBV6-3, could not be told apart with the 87-base-pair reads, so those segments were excluded. A later genetic analysis reported fewer N-insertions in productive TCRs among donors in an Asian-associated ancestry cluster than the roughly 650-donor mean. CMV serostatus was the only immune exposure information available for the cohort. In a later analysis, HLA-associated TCR beta chains were found to be more clonally expanded and to have lower generation probabilities than equally common non-associated chains. Seventeen rarely observed V segments, including chromosome 9 orphons, were excluded from the earlier analysis of a few hundred of the donors because counts were too low. Correlated functional status among segregating V segments might be attributable to linkage disequilibrium, but an unknown experimental factor could not be ruled out. Specific HLA alleles were associated with 18,000 or so TCR beta sequences at a false discovery rate of 0.05 in a later analysis. Three of the identified cytomegalovirus-associated TCR beta chains were confirmed in vitro to be specific for cytomegalovirus antigens. In both the original and validation cohorts, the classifier was reported to diagnose cytomegalovirus status with high specificity and sensitivity. Strong co-occurrence of HLA alleles, especially DR and DQ, made assigning TCR associations to individual alleles difficult. A later genetic analysis associated a missense DCLRE1C variant with V-gene and J-gene trimming of TCR beta chains, and an independent cohort replicated the association. Only TCR beta chains were sequenced in this cohort, and the absence of alpha or paired-chain data limited detectable features. In the study, approximately 150 TCR beta chains were listed as associated with cytomegalovirus. Presence/absence analyses assumed roughly uniform sequencing depth across donors, an assumption that may not hold.

Library prep was done by the immunoSEQ multiplex PCR assay. The multiplex PCR relied on a mix of 60 forward primers for TCR Vbeta segments and 13 reverse primers for TCR Jbeta segments. A multiplex PCR assay on genomic DNA amplified the CDR3 region of rearranged TCR beta genes. The amplified TCR beta libraries were sequenced on the Illumina HiSeq System as 87-base-pair reads. Per the authors' processing: A later analysis counted about 80 million unique TCR beta chains across the 550 to 700 repertoires, and around 9.9 million of these chains were shared by at least two donors. To remove PCR and sequencing errors, raw reads were error-corrected and collapsed into unique sequences using a nearest-neighbor algorithm that merged closely related sequences. To assign V, D and J gene segments, CDR3 sequences were aligned to IMGT reference sequences. For a sequence to be retained, a match of at least six nucleotides to both a V gene segment and a J gene segment was required. A rearrangement counted as productive if the CDR3 had no stop codons and remained in frame with V and J, and every other rearrangement counted as non-productive. CDR3 was defined according to IMGT convention as the region running from the second conserved V-encoded cysteine to the conserved J-encoded phenylalanine. Sequences without an unambiguous match to a single V gene segment were excluded from the earlier analysis of over 500 of the donors. An earlier analysis of almost 600 of the donors classified V segments as functional when productive rearrangements were above 56.7% and as segregating when the standard deviation between donors was above 5%. To diagnose cytomegalovirus status from the catalog of TCR beta chain sequences, a statistical classification framework was built. V and J gene assignment, in a later analysis, came from comparing TCR nucleotide sequences with IMGT/GENE-DB human TR gene sequences. In a later analysis, CDR3 sequences and most-parsimonious VDJ recombination scenarios were assigned using the TCRdist pipeline. In a later analysis, each TCR beta chain was defined by its CDR3 amino acid sequence together with its V-gene family, and reads lacking a unique V-gene family were excluded. As a way to deal with suspected cross-contamination and a sequencing artifact, a later analysis dropped 640 or so nucleotide sequences that were highly shared and had low generation probability. In a later analysis, a clonal expansion index was calculated for each public chain from normalized within-repertoire ranks of inferred template counts. Generation probabilities in a later analysis came from a VDJ recombination model fitted to out-of-frame rearrangements, and those results were checked against IGoR. In a later analysis, TCR-TCR, TCR-HLA and TCR-CMV co-occurrence was scored with hypergeometric tests, and a repertoire-size bias correction was applied to TCR pairs. False discovery rates were estimated in a later analysis by permuting HLA or CMV assignments 20 times. In a later analysis, co-occurring TCRs were grouped with DBSCAN, and TCRdist sequence similarity was added when clustering was performed within HLA-allele-positive subsets. Repertoires with fewer than 30,000 or more than 120,000 public chains, plus five repertoires with anomalous nucleotide sharing, were excluded from co-occurrence clustering. Entries here come from immuneACCESS through TCRdb and include only in-frame sequences with V and J called. Some clones fail to appear in such tables; in the studies checked, an unresolved V gene covers under half of the shortfall, and the cause of the remainder is unknown. V and J calls plus clone size are reproduced from that table; the DNA served to infer D and trimming. Within this sample are approximately 45,000 clones, with about 73% of them counted one time only. Approximately 3.5% of the sample goes to the ten largest clones.

The cohort consisted of some 730 healthy bone marrow donors. All cohort members were sampled while nominally healthy, although unrecorded immune exposures were likely present. The donor tested CMV seronegative, placing the donor among the 350 to 400 seronegative members of the cohort. A peripheral blood sample was collected from each donor, and TCR beta sequencing was performed on peripheral blood mononuclear cells. Genomic DNA was extracted from the blood cell samples with the Qiagen DNeasy Blood Extraction Kit. The germline V end is reduced by 6 bases and the J end by 0 bases; junction bases left unmatched: 4. Its CDR3 holds 13 amino acids, cysteine through phenylalanine. Kept here is only the CDR3 DNA, which spans 39 bases and is read in frame from base 1. As encoded in the germline V gene, CDR1 is SQVTM while CDR2 is ANQGSEA.

This sequence uses TRBV29-1 and TRBJ1-1; TRBD1 fits 7 bases in the junction. The sample taken for sequencing was PBMCs. The clonotype originates from a woman in her 30s in good health and CMV-seronegative. This receptor has the CDR3 CSVMGQMNTEAFF. In nucleotides, the sequence is TGCAGCGTCATGGGACAGATGAACACTGAAGCTTTCTTT.